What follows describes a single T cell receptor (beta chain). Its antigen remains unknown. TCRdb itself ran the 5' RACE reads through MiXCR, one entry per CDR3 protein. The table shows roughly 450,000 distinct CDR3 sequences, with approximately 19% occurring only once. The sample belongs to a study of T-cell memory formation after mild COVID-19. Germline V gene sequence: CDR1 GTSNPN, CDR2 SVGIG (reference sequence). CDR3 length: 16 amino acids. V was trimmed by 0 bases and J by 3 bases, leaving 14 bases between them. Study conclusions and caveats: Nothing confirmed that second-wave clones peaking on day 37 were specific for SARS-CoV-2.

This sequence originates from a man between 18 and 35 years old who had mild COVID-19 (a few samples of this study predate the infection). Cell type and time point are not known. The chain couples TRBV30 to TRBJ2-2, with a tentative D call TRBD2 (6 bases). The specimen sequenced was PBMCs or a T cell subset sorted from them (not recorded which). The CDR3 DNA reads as TGTGCCTGGAGTGTACTTAGCGGACCCCACACCGGGGAGCTGTTTTTT. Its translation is CAWSVLSGPHTGELFF.